The 7 T cell receptor beta chains in this list originate from one sample, sequenced in a study of blood T cell repertoires in COVID-19. Sequencing used immunoSEQ multiplex PCR; TCRdb keeps in-frame clones, though not all of them. The sample includes roughly 250,000 clones, less than 90% of them seen just once. The sequencing sample was made of peripheral blood. These receptors all stem from a woman aged 25 to 39 with COVID-19, enrolled during active disease.

V and J are TRBV19 and TRBJ1-5, with TRBD1 matching over 8 bases. This CDR3 contains 15 residues. Trimming took 5 bases from V and 7 from J; bases not matched to a gene: 10. Germline V gene sequence: CDR1 LNHDA, CDR2 SQIVND (reference sequence). CDR3 nucleotide sequence: TGTGCCAGTAGTTCGGACAGGGCGAGACAACAGCCCCAGCATTTT. Translation gives CASSSDRARQQPQHF.

The chain links TRBV2 to TRBJ2-2; D may be TRBD1 (5 bases). There are 16 residues in the CDR3. CDR1 SNHLY and CDR2 FYNNEI come from the germline V gene. Trimming stripped 7 bases from V and 7 bases from J, with 22 bases between. CDR3 region: CASTPLGQGVLGELFF. The CDR3 nucleotides read TGTGCCAGCACCCCTCTGGGTCAGGGTGTCCTCGGGGAGCTGTTTTTT.

The chain has TRBV27 and TRBJ1-2, with 9 bases fitting TRBD1. The V segment lost 6 bases and the J segment 2 bases; nucleotides outside the gene matches: 4. The CDR3 length is 14 residues. CDR1 is MNHEY, CDR2 SMNVEV, per germline (reference sequence). This CDR3 is CASSNRGRNYGYTF. For the CDR3, the DNA is TGTGCCAGCAGCAACAGGGGGCGAAACTATGGCTACACCTTC.

V gene TRBV28 combines with J gene TRBJ1-5, with 9 bases identical to TRBD1. Germline V gene data show CDR1 as MDHEN and CDR2 as SYDVKM. The CDR3 spans 14 residues. Trimming at V came to 7 bases and at J to 6 bases, leaving 7 bases not matched to a gene. Here the CDR3 reads CASIEQGALQPQHF. Written as DNA, the CDR3 is TGTGCCAGCATTGAACAGGGGGCGCTTCAGCCCCAGCATTTT.

The chain recombines TRBV6-1 with TRBJ2-7, with no clear D. Trimming shortened V by 1 base and J by 0 bases, and 7 bases separated the two germline ends. This CDR3 spans 14 amino acids. Looked up from germline, CDR1 is MNHNS and CDR2 is SASEGT. The CDR3 DNA sequence: TGTGCCAGCAGTGAAGGGGCCGGCTCCTACGAGCAGTACTTC. It encodes CASSEGAGSYEQYF.

This clone occurred a few times. The chain carries TRBV7-8 and TRBJ1-2; D gene ambiguous. The V gene's germline CDR1 is SGHVS and CDR2 FQNEAQ. V lost 1 base to trimming and J lost 3 bases, with 15 bases between them. The CDR3 extends over 16 amino acids. The CDR3 here is CASSLGGQLWDYGYTF. The CDR3 region has the DNA TGTGCCAGCAGCTTAGGCGGGCAGCTATGGGACTATGGCTACACCTTC.

V and J are TRBV19 and TRBJ2-7; D remains ambiguous. V was shortened by 1 base and J by 6 bases, with 10 bases between the two germline ends. Looked up from germline, CDR1 is LNHDA and CDR2 is SQIVND (reference sequence). The CDR3 runs to 13 residues. This chain's CDR3 is CASSIGSGSEQYF. DNA of the CDR3: TGTGCCAGTAGTATAGGGTCAGGATCCGAGCAGTACTTC.